This T cell receptor beta chain was documented in a study of technical replicates of blood from a few donors. The protocol was immunoSEQ multiplex PCR, while the TCRdb copy is restricted to in-frame clones and leaves out a portion. The data hold around 62,000 clones, with roughly 98% observed a single time. This clone turned up a few times. CDR1 is MNHNS and CDR2 is SASEGT in the germline V gene. This CDR3 contains 12 residues. The germline V and J ends were trimmed by 6 bases and 5 bases, with 10 bases remaining between them. The sample taken for sequencing was T cells isolated from PBMCs. The clonotype originates from a human donor in good health. The V and J genes are TRBV6-1 and TRBJ1-2, with unresolved D. CDR3 bases: TGTGCCAGCAGGATGGACTTTTATGGCTACACCTTC. This codes for CASRMDFYGYTF.